These 26 T cell receptor beta chains were sequenced from one sample in a study of T cell changes during pregnancy in multiple sclerosis. Data came from immunoSEQ multiplex PCR; TCRdb stores just in-frame clones and leaves some out. The sample carries approximately 92,000 clones, roughly 92% recorded once. The sample was peripheral blood, taken in the first trimester of pregnancy. All receptors come from a female donor with multiple sclerosis, enrolled in a pregnancy study.

The gene calls are TRBV28 and TRBJ1-5; D gene uncertain. CDR3 length equals 12 residues. V was cut by 3 bases and J by 5 bases, with 5 bases left in between. CDR1 is MDHEN and CDR2 is SYDVKM in the germline V gene. CDR3 residues: CASSFEDQPQHF. In nucleotides, the CDR3 is TGTGCCAGCAGTTTTGAGGATCAGCCCCAGCATTTT.

The rearrangement uses TRBV7-2 and TRBJ1-2, with a weak D call TRBD1 (6 bases). The CDR3 sequence is 14 residues long. The V and J ends lost 5 bases and 6 bases respectively, with 16 bases between them. Germline CDR1 reads SGHTA; CDR2 reads FQGNSA. In nucleotides, the CDR3 is TGTGCCAGCAGCGGGTTGACAGGCCCTCATGGCTACACCTTC. The encoded protein is CASSGLTGPHGYTF.

This clone was recorded only once. The rearrangement joins TRBV10-3 to TRBJ1-4; 7 bases fit TRBD1. The CDR3 is 14 amino acids. Per germline, CDR1 ENHRY and CDR2 SYGVKD. Trimming at V came to 6 bases and at J to 3 bases, leaving 4 bases not matched to a gene. CDR3 bases: TGTGCCATCAGAGGGACAGATCCTAATGAAAAACTGTTTTTT. Protein: CAIRGTDPNEKLFF.

The rearrangement links TRBV5-8 to TRBJ2-3, with a weak D call TRBD2 (6 bases). The CDR3 is 15 residues long. Germline CDR1 reads SGHTS; CDR2 reads YDEGEE. Trimming cost V 3 bases and J 0 bases, with 11 bases left between them. CDR3 nucleotide sequence: TGTGCCAGCAGCTCCACGGGGGAGAGCACAGATACGCAGTATTTT. Translating gives CASSSTGESTDTQYF.

The CDR3 protein is CAWSVQGIPETQYF. The CDR3 coding sequence is TGTGCCTGGAGTGTACAGGGAATTCCAGAGACCCAGTACTTC. The rearrangement links TRBV30 to TRBJ2-5; D is possibly TRBD1 (6 bases). The germline V gene encodes CDR1 GTSNPN and CDR2 SVGIG (reference sequence). The CDR3 has 14 amino acids. V was pared by 0 bases and J by 4 bases, with 12 bases between.

This clone occurred once. CDR3: CASSSRTGNPPQHF. The DNA for the CDR3 is TGTGCCAGCAGTAGTCGGACAGGAAACCCTCCCCAGCATTTT. The chain uses TRBV28 and TRBJ1-5, with TRBD1 matching over 7 bases. The J segment lost 10 bases and the V segment lost 5 bases, leaving 11 bases of the junction unmatched. This CDR3 is built from 14 residues. Germline loops: CDR1 MDHEN, CDR2 SYDVKM. Full variable domain (missing parts from reference TRBV28 and TRBJ1-5): DVKVTQSSRYLVKRTGEKVFLECVQDMDHENMFWYRQDPGLGLRLIYFSYDVKMKEKGDIPEGYSVSREKKERFSLILESASTNQTSMYLCASSSRTGNPPQHFGDGTRLSIL.

The genes are TRBV7-2 and TRBJ2-1; 11 nucleotides line up with TRBD1. The CDR3 is 15 amino acids. The junction had 4 bases not matched to a gene; V was cut back by 5 bases and J by 4 bases. The germline V gene has CDR1 SGHTA and CDR2 FQGNSA. The CDR3 spells CASSQDRGRYNEQFF. The CDR3 DNA is TGTGCCAGCAGCCAGGACAGGGGGCGTTACAATGAGCAGTTCTTC.

The chain has TRBV4-1 and TRBJ2-7, with unresolved D. This CDR3 has 14 amino acids. The V end lost 1 base, the J end lost 5 bases, and 12 bases lay between the germline ends. Per germline, CDR1 MGHRA and CDR2 YSYEKL. CDR3 in amino acids: CASSQGLSSDEQYF. The CDR3 DNA reads as TGCGCCAGCAGCCAAGGGTTGTCATCGGACGAGCAGTACTTC.

This chain links TRBV7-2 with TRBJ1-5; 7 bases are shared with TRBD1. V lost 2 bases to trimming and J lost 6 bases; unmatched junction nucleotides: 7. Germline V gene data show CDR1 as SGHTA and CDR2 as FQGNSA. The CDR3 is 15 residues long. The CDR3 coding sequence is TGTGCCAGCAGCTTAACCCAGACAGGGAGTCAGCCCCAGCATTTT. Translation gives CASSLTQTGSQPQHF.

V usage is TRBV2 and J usage is TRBJ1-2; 11 positions match TRBD1. The germline V gene has CDR1 SNHLY and CDR2 FYNNEI. The CDR3 length is 17 residues. V gave up 6 bases and J gave up 5 bases; unmatched junction bases: 14. The chain's CDR3 is CASRSRTGGGRGYGYTF. The CDR3 nucleotides are TGTGCCAGCAGGTCGAGGACAGGGGGCGGCCGAGGGTATGGCTACACCTTC. The complete variable domain, with remaining parts taken from reference TRBV2 and TRBJ1-2, reads EPEVTQTPSHQVTQMGQEVILRCVPISNHLYFYWYRQILGQKVEFLVSFYNNEISEKSEIFDDQFSVERPDGSNFTLKIRSTKLEDSAMYFCASRSRTGGGRGYGYTFGSGTRLTVV.

This clone was picked up one time. This rearrangement joins TRBV6-5 to TRBJ1-2; D ambiguous. This CDR3 region has 14 residues. V lost 6 bases and J lost 8, with 19 bases in between. Per the germline V gene, CDR1 is MNHEY and CDR2 is SVGAGI. The CDR3, as DNA: TGTGCCAGCAGCCGGAATTCGGAGAGAAGAGGCTACACCTTC. Protein: CASSRNSERRGYTF.

This chain connects TRBV19 to TRBJ2-7; the D gene is possibly TRBD2 (7 bases). CDR3 length: 18 residues. CDR1 LNHDA and CDR2 SQIVND come from the germline V gene (reference sequence). Between the trimmed V and J ends, which lost 4 bases and 0 bases, there was a span of 22 bases. CDR3 nucleotide sequence: TGTGCCAGTAGTACCAATCGGGGGGTGGGACACCCCTCCTACGAGCAGTACTTC. This encodes CASSTNRGVGHPSYEQYF.

The rearrangement joins TRBV27 to TRBJ2-5; the D is unclear. Trimming removed 5 bases at V and 4 bases at J, with 11 bases between. Per germline, CDR1 MNHEY and CDR2 SMNVEV (reference sequence). CDR3 length: 13 residues. This chain's CDR3 is CASSLSLTETQYF. In nucleotides, the CDR3 is TGTGCCAGCAGTCTTAGTCTAACAGAGACCCAGTACTTC.

The chain is built from TRBV28 and TRBJ2-7; 8 positions match TRBD1. Per germline, CDR1 MDHEN and CDR2 SYDVKM. CDR3 length: 13 amino acids. J lost 3 bases, V lost 6 bases, and 4 bases had no gene match. The CDR3 sequence: CASRGTGLYEQYF. For the CDR3, the DNA is TGTGCCAGCAGGGGGACAGGCCTCTACGAGCAGTACTTC. Full variable domain (missing parts from reference TRBV28 and TRBJ2-7): DVKVTQSSRYLVKRTGEKVFLECVQDMDHENMFWYRQDPGLGLRLIYFSYDVKMKEKGDIPEGYSVSREKKERFSLILESASTNQTSMYLCASRGTGLYEQYFGPGTRLTVT.

The V call is TRBV28, the J call TRBJ2-7; 10 positions agree with TRBD2. The V and J ends lost 5 bases and 5 bases, in that order; junction bases with no gene match: 18. The CDR3 loop spans 18 amino acids. The V gene's germline CDR1 is MDHEN and CDR2 SYDVKM. CDR3 bases: TGTGCCAGCAGTCCACTCGGCAGGGCTAGCGGGAGACAGAACGAGCAGTACTTC. This gives the protein CASSPLGRASGRQNEQYF.

The V call is TRBV27, the J call TRBJ2-5, with 7 bases that match TRBD1. Germline V gene data show CDR1 as MNHEY and CDR2 as SMNVEV (reference sequence). CDR3 length equals 14 residues. V gave up 3 bases and J gave up 3 bases; unmatched junction bases: 4. The CDR3 reads CASSLGTAKETQYF. The CDR3 DNA sequence: TGTGCCAGCAGTTTGGGGACAGCTAAAGAGACCCAGTACTTC.

With regard to this clone: Sequence at one end of the junction differs from germline and may be a read error. The chain has TRBV7-7 and TRBJ2-2, with 8 bases matching TRBD1. Germline V gives CDR1 SSHAT, CDR2 FNYEAQ (reference sequence). CDR3 size: 18 residues. The DNA for the CDR3 is TGTGCTAGCAGCCCTGTTTTGACTGGGACAGGATACACCGGGGAGCTGTTTTTT. Protein product: CASSPVLTGTGYTGELFF.

This chain connects TRBV5-6 to TRBJ1-2; D is uncertain. Germline CDR1 reads SGHDT; CDR2 reads YYEEEE. The V and J ends lost 1 base and 2 bases respectively, with 9 bases between them. The CDR3 loop spans 14 amino acids. In DNA, the CDR3 is TGTGCCAGCAGCTTGCAGAACCAGAACTATGGCTACACCTTC. Translating it yields CASSLQNQNYGYTF.

The chain links TRBV6-1 to TRBJ2-5, with 10 bases matching TRBD2. Germline CDR1 reads MNHNS; CDR2 reads SASEGT. The length of the CDR3 is 15 residues. With V trimmed by 10 bases and J by 5 bases, 13 bases remained unmatched. Here the CDR3 reads CAIEPGAGGGETQYF. CDR3 DNA: TGTGCCATCGAACCCGGAGCGGGAGGGGGTGAGACCCAGTACTTC.

The rearrangement joins TRBV11-2 to TRBJ1-4; TRBD1 matches at 10 bases. CDR1 is SGHAT and CDR2 is FQNNGV in the germline V gene. Trimming cost V 4 bases and J 1 base; bases outside gene matches: 6. The CDR3 spans 17 residues. The CDR3 region has the DNA TGTGCCAGCAGCTCCCCCGGGACAGGGGTAACTAATGAAAAACTGTTTTTT. This translates into CASSSPGTGVTNEKLFF.

The CDR3 protein is CASNLRQGGIQPQHF. Written as DNA, the CDR3 is TGTGCCAGCAACCTACGACAGGGAGGTATCCAGCCCCAGCATTTT. V is TRBV7-3 and J is TRBJ1-5; 7 bases fit TRBD1. The length of the CDR3 is 15 residues. V was pared by 7 bases and J by 7 bases, with 13 bases of the junction left unmatched. Germline V CDR1 and CDR2: SGHTA, FQGTGA.

The chain employs TRBV9 and TRBJ2-7; D call uncertain. Germline-derived CDR1 and CDR2 are SGDLS and YYNGEE. The CDR3 extends over 15 amino acids. V was cut by 2 bases and J by 3 bases, with 15 bases left in between. The CDR3 DNA reads TGTGCCAGCAGCGTGCTCCCCGACGGCGGCTACGAGCAGTACTTC. This translates into CASSVLPDGGYEQYF.

The chain recombines TRBV7-9 with TRBJ2-7; 7 bases are a match to TRBD1. This CDR3 has 15 residues. CDR1 is SEHNR, CDR2 FQNEAQ, per germline (reference sequence). The V gene end was trimmed by 0 bases and the J gene end by 6 bases; junction bases not matched to a gene: 8. In nucleotides, the CDR3 is TGTGCCAGCAGCTTAGCGGACAGGAAGCGGCCCGAGCAGTACTTC. Its protein product is CASSLADRKRPEQYF. Full variable domain (remainder filled in from reference TRBV7-9 and TRBJ2-7): DTGVSQNPRHKITKRGQNVTFRCDPISEHNRLYWYRQTLGQGPEFLTYFQNEAQLEKSRLLSDRFSAERPKGSFSTLEIQRTEQGDSAMYLCASSLADRKRPEQYFGPGTRLTVT.

The gene calls are TRBV5-1 and TRBJ2-1; 7 bases are a match to TRBD1. Germline V CDR1 and CDR2: SGHRS, YFSETQ. Unmatched junction bases numbered 4, after V lost 4 bases and J lost 0 bases. This CDR3 comprises 15 residues. Here the CDR3 reads CASSLDRASYNEQFF. DNA of the CDR3: TGCGCCAGCAGCCTAGACAGGGCCTCCTACAATGAGCAGTTCTTC.

This clone appeared a few times. The chain is built from TRBV6-6 and TRBJ1-3; D is unclear. From germline, CDR1 is MNHNY and CDR2 SVGAGI (reference sequence). The CDR3 spans 14 residues. Trimming pared 3 bases from V and 0 bases from J, leaving 6 bases between. The CDR3 here is CASSYPNSGNTIYF. The CDR3 bases are TGTGCCAGCAGTTATCCCAACTCTGGAAACACCATATATTTT.

The V and J genes are TRBV6-5 and TRBJ2-4; 10 positions match TRBD2. J lost 8 bases, V lost 7 bases, and 8 bases had no gene match. Germline loops: CDR1 MNHEY, CDR2 SVGAGI. The CDR3 contains 14 residues. CDR3 DNA: TGTGCCAGCAAACGGGCTAGCGGGAGAGACATTCAGTACTTC. Its translation is CASKRASGRDIQYF.